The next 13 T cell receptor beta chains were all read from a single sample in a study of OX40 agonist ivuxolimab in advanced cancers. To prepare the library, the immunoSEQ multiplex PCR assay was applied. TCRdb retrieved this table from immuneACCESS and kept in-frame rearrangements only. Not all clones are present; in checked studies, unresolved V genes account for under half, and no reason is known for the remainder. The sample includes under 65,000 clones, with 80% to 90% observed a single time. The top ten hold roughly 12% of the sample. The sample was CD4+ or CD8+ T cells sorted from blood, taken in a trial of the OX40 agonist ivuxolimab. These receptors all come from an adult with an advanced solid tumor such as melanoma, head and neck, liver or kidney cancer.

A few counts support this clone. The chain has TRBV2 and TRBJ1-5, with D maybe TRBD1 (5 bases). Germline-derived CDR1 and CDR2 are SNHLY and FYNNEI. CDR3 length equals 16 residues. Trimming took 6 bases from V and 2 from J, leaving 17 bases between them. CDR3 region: CASRGPGNGGNQPQHF. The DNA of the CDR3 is TGTGCCAGCAGGGGGCCCGGTAATGGGGGCAATCAGCCCCAGCATTTT. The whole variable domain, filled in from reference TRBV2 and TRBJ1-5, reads EPEVTQTPSHQVTQMGQEVILRCVPISNHLYFYWYRQILGQKVEFLVSFYNNEISEKSEIFDDQFSVERPDGSNFTLKIRSTKLEDSAMYFCASRGPGNGGNQPQHFGDGTRLSIL.

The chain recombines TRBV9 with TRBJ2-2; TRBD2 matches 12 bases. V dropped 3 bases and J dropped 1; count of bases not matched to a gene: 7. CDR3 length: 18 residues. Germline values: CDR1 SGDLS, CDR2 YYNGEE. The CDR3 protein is CASSAQTSGSGNTGELFF. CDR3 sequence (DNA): TGTGCCAGCAGCGCCCAGACTAGCGGGAGCGGGAACACCGGGGAGCTGTTTTTT.

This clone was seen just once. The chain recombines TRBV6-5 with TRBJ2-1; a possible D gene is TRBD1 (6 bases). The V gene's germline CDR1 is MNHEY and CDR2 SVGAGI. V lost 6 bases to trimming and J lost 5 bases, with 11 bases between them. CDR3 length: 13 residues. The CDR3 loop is CASRGGVDNEQFF. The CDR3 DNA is TGTGCCAGCAGAGGGGGAGTAGACAATGAGCAGTTCTTC.

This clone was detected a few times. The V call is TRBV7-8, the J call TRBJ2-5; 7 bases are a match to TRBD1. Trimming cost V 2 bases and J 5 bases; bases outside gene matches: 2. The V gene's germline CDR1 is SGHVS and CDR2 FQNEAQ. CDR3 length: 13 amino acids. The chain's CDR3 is CASSLKGAETQYF. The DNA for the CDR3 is TGTGCCAGCAGCTTAAAGGGGGCCGAGACCCAGTACTTC. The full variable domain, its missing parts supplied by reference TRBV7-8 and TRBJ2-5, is GAGVSQSPRYKVAKRGQDVALRCDPISGHVSLFWYQQALGQGPEFLTYFQNEAQLDKSGLPSDRFFAERPEGSVSTLKIQRTQQEDSAVYLCASSLKGAETQYFGPGTRLLVL.

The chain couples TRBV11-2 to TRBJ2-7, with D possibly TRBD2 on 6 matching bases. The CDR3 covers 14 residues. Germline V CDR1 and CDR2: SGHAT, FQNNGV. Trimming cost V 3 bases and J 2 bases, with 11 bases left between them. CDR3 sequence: CASSLDSGTYEQYF. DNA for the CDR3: TGTGCCAGCAGCTTGGATAGCGGAACCTACGAGCAGTACTTC.

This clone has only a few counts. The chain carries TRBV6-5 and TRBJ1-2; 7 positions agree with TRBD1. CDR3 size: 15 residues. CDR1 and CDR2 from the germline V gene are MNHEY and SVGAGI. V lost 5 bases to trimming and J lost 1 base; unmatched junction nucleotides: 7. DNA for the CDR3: TGTGCCAGCAGTCTCGGACAGGCCCTTAACTATGGCTACACCTTC. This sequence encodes CASSLGQALNYGYTF.

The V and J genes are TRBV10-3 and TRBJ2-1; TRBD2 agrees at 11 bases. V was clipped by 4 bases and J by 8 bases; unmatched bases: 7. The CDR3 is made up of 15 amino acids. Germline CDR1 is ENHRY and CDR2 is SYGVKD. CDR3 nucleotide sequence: TGTGCCATCAGTGGGCTAGCGGGAGGTGGGGATGAGCAGTTCTTC. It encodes CAISGLAGGGDEQFF.

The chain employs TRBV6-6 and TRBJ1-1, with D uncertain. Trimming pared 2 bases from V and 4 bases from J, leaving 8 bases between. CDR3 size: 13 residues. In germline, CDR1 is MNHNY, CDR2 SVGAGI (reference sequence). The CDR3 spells CASSYGWSTEAFF. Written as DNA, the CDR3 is TGTGCCAGCAGTTACGGATGGAGCACTGAAGCTTTCTTT.

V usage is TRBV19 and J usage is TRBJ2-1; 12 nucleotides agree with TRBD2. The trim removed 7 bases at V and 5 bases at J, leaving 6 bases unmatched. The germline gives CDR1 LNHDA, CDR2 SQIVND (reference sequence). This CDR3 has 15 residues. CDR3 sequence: CASKGRTSGDNEQFF. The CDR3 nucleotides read TGTGCCAGTAAGGGGAGGACTAGCGGGGACAATGAGCAGTTCTTC.

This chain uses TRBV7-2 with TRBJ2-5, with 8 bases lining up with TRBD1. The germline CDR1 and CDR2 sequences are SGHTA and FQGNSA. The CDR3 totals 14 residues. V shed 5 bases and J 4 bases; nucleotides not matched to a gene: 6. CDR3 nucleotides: TGTGCCAGCAGCCTCAGACAGGGGATAGAGACCCAGTACTTC. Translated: CASSLRQGIETQYF.

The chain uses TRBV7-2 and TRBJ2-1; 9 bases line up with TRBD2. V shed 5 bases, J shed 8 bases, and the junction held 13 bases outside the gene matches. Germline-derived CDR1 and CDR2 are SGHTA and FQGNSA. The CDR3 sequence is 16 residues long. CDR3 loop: CASSPTPLREGDEQFF. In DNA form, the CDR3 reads TGTGCCAGCAGCCCCACCCCCTTGCGGGAGGGGGATGAGCAGTTCTTC.

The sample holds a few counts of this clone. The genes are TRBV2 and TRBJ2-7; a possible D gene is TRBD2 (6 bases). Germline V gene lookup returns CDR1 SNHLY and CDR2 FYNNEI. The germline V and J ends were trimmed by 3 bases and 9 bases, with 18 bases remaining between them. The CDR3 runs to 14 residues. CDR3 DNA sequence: TGTGCCAGCAGTGATGAATTAGCGGTCCTGGGGCAGTACGTC. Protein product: CASSDELAVLGQYV.

CDR3 protein: CASSLLGQENTGELFF. The CDR3 nucleotides are TGTGCCAGCAGCTTACTAGGACAGGAGAACACCGGGGAGCTGTTTTTT. The chain employs TRBV7-9 and TRBJ2-2, with 7 bases that match TRBD1. The V segment lost 2 bases and the J segment 1 base; nucleotides outside the gene matches: 4. This CDR3 region has 16 residues. The germline gives CDR1 SEHNR, CDR2 FQNEAQ (reference sequence).